In its sample, the clone carrying this TCR beta chain was seen a few times. The record originates from a study of beta chain features in type 1 diabetes. Sequencing targeted expressed TCRB transcripts, as all isolated RNA had been reverse transcribed. Naive, central memory and regulatory T cell samples yielded around 3.3 million reads on average. Method: immunoSEQ multiplex PCR; TCRdb's copy keeps in-frame clones and lacks some. The table has some 900,000 clones, 15% to 20% seen once. Germline CDR1 is SGHTA and CDR2 is FQGTGA. The CDR3 is 15 residues long. With 6 bases clipped from V and 2 bases from J, the junction kept 6 bases outside the gene matches.

V gene TRBV7-3 combines with J gene TRBJ2-7; TRBD2 agrees at 11 bases. Sample: naive CD4+ T cells from blood. The TCR was taken from a woman aged 18 to 35 in good health. CDR3 in DNA: TGTGCCAGCAGTAATAGCGGGAGGGCCCCCTACGAGCAGTACTTC. The encoded protein is CASSNSGRAPYEQYF.